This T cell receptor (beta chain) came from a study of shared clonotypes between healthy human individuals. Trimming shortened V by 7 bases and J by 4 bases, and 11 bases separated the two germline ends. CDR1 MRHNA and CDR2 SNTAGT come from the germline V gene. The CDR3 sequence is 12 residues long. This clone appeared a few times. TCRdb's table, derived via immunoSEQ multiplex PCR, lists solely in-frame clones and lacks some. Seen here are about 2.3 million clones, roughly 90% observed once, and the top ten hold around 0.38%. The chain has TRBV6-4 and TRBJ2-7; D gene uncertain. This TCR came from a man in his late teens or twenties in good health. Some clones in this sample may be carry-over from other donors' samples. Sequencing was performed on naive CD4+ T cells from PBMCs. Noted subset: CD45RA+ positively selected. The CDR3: CASIAAPYEQYF. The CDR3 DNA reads TGTGCCAGCATTGCGGCCCCATACGAGCAGTACTTC.